These 9 T cell receptor beta chains were all obtained from the same sample, sequenced in a study of shared clonotypes between healthy human individuals. Measured with immunoSEQ multiplex PCR; TCRdb has only the in-frame clones, and not every one. This table has roughly 1,100,000 clones, 60% to 80% appearing once. The sequenced sample was memory CD4+ T cells sorted from blood. The subset is: CD45RA-negative fraction. The source is a young man in good health.

V is TRBV9 and J is TRBJ1-1; D possibly corresponds to TRBD1 (6 bases). The CDR3 length is 18 residues. The germline gives CDR1 SGDLS, CDR2 YYNGEE. The V and J ends lost 0 bases and 1 base respectively, with 19 bases between them. CDR3 nucleotides: TGTGCCAGCAGCGTAGAACCGACCAGACCGACAGGGAACACTGAAGCTTTCTTT. This encodes CASSVEPTRPTGNTEAFF.

The chain couples TRBV4-3 to TRBJ2-7; D is ambiguous. CDR1 is LGHNA and CDR2 is YSLEER in the germline V gene. This CDR3 comprises 11 residues. V gave up 3 bases and J gave up 9 bases, with 9 bases separating them. CDR3 nucleotide sequence: TGCGCCAGCAGCCAGAGGCCTGGGCAGTACTTC. It yields the protein CASSQRPGQYF.

The V gene is TRBV5-1, the J gene TRBJ2-7; 13 bases fit TRBD2. Trimming took 3 bases from V and 1 from J; bases not matched to a gene: 4. This CDR3 has 16 amino acids. CDR1 and CDR2 from the germline V gene are SGHRS and YFSETQ. In DNA form, the CDR3 reads TGCGCCAGCAGCTGGACTAGCGGGAGTCTTTCCTACGAGCAGTACTTC. This codes for CASSWTSGSLSYEQYF.

The chain links TRBV15 to TRBJ2-1; TRBD2 matches at 10 bases. J lost 5 bases, V lost 6 bases, and 7 bases had no gene match. This CDR3 is built from 15 residues. CDR1 is LNHNV and CDR2 is YYDKDF in the germline V gene (reference sequence). CDR3 nucleotides: TGTGCCACCAGGGAGGGGCTAGCGGGGGACAATGAGCAGTTCTTC. This codes for CATREGLAGDNEQFF.

V gene TRBV6-6 combines with J gene TRBJ1-5; D might be TRBD1 (5 bases). Trimming removed 7 bases from V and 6 bases from J, with 19 bases in between. Germline loops: CDR1 MNHNY, CDR2 SVGAGI (reference sequence). CDR3 length: 15 amino acids. CDR3 loop: CASKGTEGGFQPQHF. The CDR3 nucleotides read TGTGCCAGCAAAGGGACGGAGGGAGGTTTTCAGCCCCAGCATTTT.

This clone was seen a few times. The rearrangement joins TRBV2 to TRBJ1-3; no clear D gene. Trimming took 7 bases from V and 0 from J, leaving 13 bases between them. This CDR3 is built from 15 residues. Germline CDR1 and CDR2: SNHLY and FYNNEI. CDR3 nucleotides: TGTGCCAGCACCCTAGACGTAAACTCTGGAAACACCATATATTTT. Residues: CASTLDVNSGNTIYF.

V gene TRBV5-1 combines with J gene TRBJ1-4; D ambiguous. The length of the CDR3 is 15 residues. Germline loops: CDR1 SGHRS, CDR2 YFSETQ. V was trimmed by 0 bases and J by 5 bases, leaving 11 bases between them. CDR3 DNA sequence: TGCGCCAGCAGCTTGGGGGTAGGAGAAAATGAAAAACTGTTTTTT. Encoded protein: CASSLGVGENEKLFF.

V usage is TRBV28 and J usage is TRBJ2-5; the D gene could be TRBD1 or TRBD2 (6 bases each). Germline CDR1 is MDHEN and CDR2 is SYDVKM. The CDR3 is 14 residues long. The V gene lost 7 bases and the J gene lost 4 bases, with 16 bases spanning the gap. The CDR3 DNA reads as TGTGCCAGCAAGGGGGGTGTTTCAGTAGAGACCCAGTACTTC. It yields the protein CASKGGVSVETQYF.

V gene TRBV5-1 combines with J gene TRBJ1-1; D remains unclear. Germline V CDR1 and CDR2: SGHRS, YFSETQ. V lost 9 bases, J lost 0 bases, and 12 bases lay in between. This CDR3 comprises 13 residues. CDR3 DNA sequence: TGCGCCACGAGACGGACTGTGAACACTGAAGCTTTCTTT. This sequence encodes CATRRTVNTEAFF.